The 26 T cell receptor beta chains presented below share a single source sample, sequenced in a study of blood T cell repertoires in COVID-19. TCRdb's copy holds only in-frame clones and misses some; the assay was immunoSEQ multiplex PCR. This sample has hundreds of thousands of clones, with 87% found just once. Material for sequencing was PBMCs or T cells enriched from blood (not recorded which). Receptors originate from a woman aged 30 to 39 with acute COVID-19.

The chain uses TRBV11-3 and TRBJ2-7; 10 bases line up with TRBD1. Germline lookup yields CDR1 SGHNT and CDR2 YENEEA. J lost 3 bases, V lost 5 bases, and 7 bases had no gene match. The CDR3 covers 15 residues. The CDR3 is CASSTGQGYNYEQYF. The CDR3 DNA follows: TGTGCCAGCAGCACGGGACAGGGGTACAACTACGAGCAGTACTTC.

The chain employs TRBV27 and TRBJ1-4; D is ambiguous. CDR3 length equals 15 residues. Germline V gives CDR1 MNHEY, CDR2 SMNVEV (reference sequence). The V end lost 5 bases, the J end lost 2 bases, and 12 bases lay between the germline ends. The CDR3 bases are TGTGCCAGCAGTCCCTCCGGGTTCACTAATGAAAAACTGTTTTTT. Protein sequence: CASSPSGFTNEKLFF.

The genes are TRBV19 and TRBJ2-1, with D perhaps matching TRBD1 (5 bases). With 5 bases removed from V and 0 bases from J, the gap between germline ends came to 11 bases. CDR1 is LNHDA, CDR2 SQIVND, per germline (reference sequence). This CDR3 is 15 amino acids long. The CDR3 bases are TGTGCCAGTAGTGTACACAGGAGCTCCTACAATGAGCAGTTCTTC. It codes for CASSVHRSSYNEQFF.

The V gene is TRBV5-1, the J gene TRBJ1-6, with TRBD1 matching 9 bases. The V and J ends lost 3 bases and 11 bases, in that order; junction bases with no gene match: 6. The CDR3 is 14 amino acids. CDR1 is SGHRS, CDR2 YFSETQ, per germline. CDR3 in DNA: TGCGCCAGCAGCTCCTTAGACAGGGGGGCACCCCTCCACTTT. Encoded protein: CASSSLDRGAPLHF.

The chain carries TRBV11-3 and TRBJ2-1; 10 bases match TRBD2. The CDR3 consists of 14 residues. In germline, CDR1 is SGHNT, CDR2 YENEEA. The trim removed 3 bases at V and 8 bases at J, leaving 4 bases unmatched. The CDR3 sequence is CASSLSGGVHEQFF. The CDR3 nucleotides read TGTGCCAGCAGCTTGAGCGGGGGGGTGCATGAGCAGTTCTTC.

V usage is TRBV9 and J usage is TRBJ2-3, with TRBD2 matching over 12 bases. V gave up 3 bases and J gave up 0 bases; unmatched junction bases: 14. The CDR3 runs to 20 residues. Germline lookup yields CDR1 SGDLS and CDR2 YYNGEE. This CDR3 reads CASSAPVTSGGSPSTDTQYF. CDR3 DNA sequence: TGTGCCAGCAGCGCCCCAGTCACTAGCGGGGGGTCCCCTAGCACAGATACGCAGTATTTT.

The chain recombines TRBV6-5 with TRBJ2-4; TRBD1 aligns across 9 bases. This CDR3 is 16 amino acids long. Germline CDR1 is MNHEY and CDR2 is SVGAGI. V lost 4 bases, J lost 0 bases, and 4 bases stayed unmatched. The CDR3 region is CASSFGTGRAKNIQYF. CDR3 coding DNA: TGTGCCAGCAGTTTCGGGACAGGGAGAGCCAAAAACATTCAGTACTTC.

The rearrangement uses TRBV4-3 and TRBJ1-3, with D unclear. Germline CDR1 reads LGHNA; CDR2 reads YSLEER. V was clipped by 1 base and J by 3 bases, with 10 bases between them. This CDR3 contains 15 residues. The CDR3 coding sequence is TGCGCCAGCAGCCAAGCCGGGATGAATGGAAACACCATATATTTT. Protein: CASSQAGMNGNTIYF.

This chain joins TRBV5-1 and TRBJ2-2; tentatively, D is TRBD1 (6 bases). Germline V gene sequence: CDR1 SGHRS, CDR2 YFSETQ. Trimming took 2 bases from V and 5 from J, leaving 13 bases between them. The CDR3 is 15 residues long. CDR3 bases: TGCGCCAGCAGCTTTCGGACAGTGGAAACCGGGGAGCTGTTTTTT. Amino acids: CASSFRTVETGELFF.

This clone showed up just once. The chain joins TRBV11-3 to TRBJ2-1; TRBD1 aligns across 8 bases. The V gene's germline CDR1 is SGHNT and CDR2 YENEEA. J lost 5 bases, V lost 5 bases, and 8 bases had no gene match. The CDR3 contains 15 residues. This CDR3 reads CASSAGQGRDNEQFF. CDR3 coding DNA: TGTGCCAGCAGCGCCGGACAGGGTAGAGACAATGAGCAGTTCTTC.

This chain uses TRBV5-1 with TRBJ1-1; 8 nucleotides align to TRBD1. The junction had 6 bases not matched to a gene; V was cut back by 4 bases and J by 1 base. Germline CDR1 is SGHRS and CDR2 is YFSETQ. The CDR3 length is 15 residues. CDR3 in amino acids: CASSDSGGANTEAFF. CDR3 DNA sequence: TGCGCCAGCAGCGATTCAGGGGGCGCGAACACTGAAGCTTTCTTT.

This chain joins TRBV27 and TRBJ1-2, with TRBD1 as a possible D gene (5 bases). The CDR3 is made up of 14 amino acids. V gave up 3 bases and J gave up 3 bases, with 11 bases separating them. Germline-derived CDR1 and CDR2 are MNHEY and SMNVEV (reference sequence). CDR3 protein: CASSFGGADYGYTF. CDR3 DNA sequence: TGTGCCAGCAGTTTTGGAGGGGCCGACTATGGCTACACCTTC.

The V and J genes are TRBV7-8 and TRBJ2-2; 7 bases match TRBD2. The germline gives CDR1 SGHVS, CDR2 FQNEAQ. V dropped 5 bases and J dropped 1; count of bases not matched to a gene: 4. CDR3 length equals 15 residues. CDR3: CASSPWGGNTGELFF. CDR3 bases: TGTGCCAGCAGCCCCTGGGGGGGGAACACCGGGGAGCTGTTTTTT.

Many counts were recorded for this clone. V is TRBV11-2 and J is TRBJ1-6; possibly TRBD1 for D (5 bases). V dropped 0 bases and J dropped 2 bases, with 14 bases sitting between them. CDR1 is SGHAT, CDR2 FQNNGV, per germline. The CDR3 is 18 residues long. CDR3 nucleotides: TGTGCCAGCAGCTTAGACGGTCTTGAGGACACCTATAATTCACCCCTCCACTTT. It codes for CASSLDGLEDTYNSPLHF.

The rearrangement uses TRBV10-3 and TRBJ2-1, with D maybe TRBD1 (6 bases). CDR3 length equals 16 residues. Germline loops: CDR1 ENHRY, CDR2 SYGVKD. V dropped 2 bases and J dropped 12 bases, with 23 bases sitting between them. CDR3 residues: CAISEAPGGQGGLQFF. The CDR3 DNA follows: TGTGCCATCAGTGAGGCGCCGGGCGGGCAAGGGGGTTTGCAGTTCTTC.

CDR3 DNA sequence: TGCAGCGGCGGACAGGGTGTTTTCACGGACACTGAAGCTTTCTTT. This sequence encodes CSGGQGVFTDTEAFF. The chain combines TRBV29-1 with TRBJ1-1; TRBD1 matches at 8 bases. The CDR3 is 15 amino acids. V lost 7 bases and J lost 3; bases outside the gene matches: 13. Germline V gene sequence: CDR1 SQVTM, CDR2 ANQGSEA. The complete variable domain, with remaining parts taken from reference TRBV29-1 and TRBJ1-1, reads SAVISQKPSRDICQRGTSLTIQCQVDSQVTMMFWYRQQPGQSLTLIATANQGSEATYESGFVIDKFPISRPNLTFSTLTVSNMSPEDSSIYLCSGGQGVFTDTEAFFGQGTRLTVV.

J is TRBJ1-4 and V is TRBV5-8; unclear D gene. The CDR3 has 16 residues. V gave up 3 bases and J gave up 4 bases, with 16 bases separating them. Germline assignment: CDR1 SGHTS and CDR2 YDEGEE. CDR3 region: CASSSLNIIFNEKLFF. CDR3 DNA: TGTGCCAGCAGCTCTCTCAACATAATATTTAATGAAAAACTGTTTTTT.

The chain recombines TRBV14 with TRBJ2-1; TRBD2 is a possible D gene (6 bases). The V and J ends lost 2 bases and 3 bases respectively, with 17 bases between them. The germline V gene encodes CDR1 SGHDN and CDR2 FVKESK. This CDR3 is built from 17 residues. Written as DNA, the CDR3 is TGTGCCAGCAGCCAACTCGGGGGACTCACGGTCTACAATGAGCAGTTCTTC. Translating it yields CASSQLGGLTVYNEQFF.

V usage is TRBV2 and J usage is TRBJ1-6; a possible D gene is TRBD1 (6 bases). Between the trimmed V and J ends, which lost 6 bases and 2 bases, there was a span of 11 bases. The germline V gene encodes CDR1 SNHLY and CDR2 FYNNEI. The CDR3 sequence is 15 residues long. Written as DNA, the CDR3 is TGTGCCAGCAGAGTTCGGACAGCCTATAATTCACCCCTCCACTTT. Residues: CASRVRTAYNSPLHF. The full variable domain, its missing parts supplied by reference TRBV2 and TRBJ1-6, is EPEVTQTPSHQVTQMGQEVILRCVPISNHLYFYWYRQILGQKVEFLVSFYNNEISEKSEIFDDQFSVERPDGSNFTLKIRSTKLEDSAMYFCASRVRTAYNSPLHFGNGTRLTVT.

V and J are TRBV5-1 and TRBJ1-5; D is possibly TRBD1 (5 bases). The V and J ends lost 5 bases and 0 bases respectively, with 12 bases between them. CDR1 SGHRS and CDR2 YFSETQ come from the germline V gene. The length of the CDR3 is 15 residues. DNA of the CDR3: TGCGCCAGCAGACCCTGGGGGGATAGCAATCAGCCCCAGCATTTT. Translation: CASRPWGDSNQPQHF.

The J gene is TRBJ2-7, the V gene TRBV4-1, with 11 bases aligning to TRBD1. V shed 4 bases and J 3 bases; nucleotides not matched to a gene: 8. Germline V CDR1 and CDR2: MGHRA, YSYEKL. The CDR3 has 16 residues. CDR3 DNA: TGCGCCAGCAGCCGCTCCCGGGACAGGGGGGGCTACGAGCAGTACTTC. It codes for CASSRSRDRGGYEQYF.

The V gene is TRBV20-1, the J gene TRBJ1-1; 7 bases line up with TRBD1. Germline CDR1 is DFQATT and CDR2 is SNEGSKA (reference sequence). CDR3 length: 11 amino acids. Germline trimming cut 7 bases from V and 4 bases from J; bases unmatched to any gene: 3. CDR3 protein: CSGQGPTEAFF. CDR3 in DNA: TGCAGTGGACAGGGACCCACTGAAGCTTTCTTT.

This chain uses TRBV20-1 with TRBJ1-2; D gene unclear. Germline V CDR1 and CDR2: DFQATT, SNEGSKA (reference sequence). This CDR3 region has 11 residues. Trimming removed 6 bases from V and 7 bases from J, with 12 bases in between. The CDR3 region is CSAEEGGGYTF. The CDR3 DNA follows: TGCAGTGCCGAGGAGGGAGGTGGCTACACCTTC.

The rearrangement links TRBV14 to TRBJ1-2; D unresolved. The CDR3 contains 13 residues. Germline values: CDR1 SGHDN, CDR2 FVKESK. V lost 1 base, J lost 7 bases, and 10 bases lay in between. The CDR3 protein is CASSQALSRGYTF. The CDR3 DNA sequence: TGTGCCAGCAGCCAAGCTCTGTCGCGTGGCTACACCTTC.

This clone was detected only once. The chain joins TRBV11-2 to TRBJ1-1, with 9 bases aligning to TRBD1. CDR3 size: 15 residues. V was pared by 4 bases and J by 10 bases, with 13 bases of the junction left unmatched. The germline CDR1 and CDR2 sequences are SGHAT and FQNNGV. In DNA form, the CDR3 reads TGTGCCAGCAGCTCCTTAAGGACAGGGGTGCTTGGAGCTTTCTTT. Protein product: CASSSLRTGVLGAFF. Filled out from reference TRBV11-2 and TRBJ1-1, the complete variable domain reads EAGVAQSPRYKIIEKRQSVAFWCNPISGHATLYWYQQILGQGPKLLIQFQNNGVVDDSQLPKDRFSAERLKGVDSTLKIQPAKLEDSAVYLCASSSLRTGVLGAFFGQGTRLTVV.

This clone occurred once. The chain has TRBV14 and TRBJ1-1; unclear D gene. CDR1 SGHDN and CDR2 FVKESK come from the germline V gene. The CDR3 is made up of 12 amino acids. The ends were cut back, 6 bases at V and 0 bases at J, with 5 bases in the middle. The CDR3 reads CASRGMNTEAFF. CDR3 sequence (DNA): TGTGCCAGCAGGGGCATGAACACTGAAGCTTTCTTT.